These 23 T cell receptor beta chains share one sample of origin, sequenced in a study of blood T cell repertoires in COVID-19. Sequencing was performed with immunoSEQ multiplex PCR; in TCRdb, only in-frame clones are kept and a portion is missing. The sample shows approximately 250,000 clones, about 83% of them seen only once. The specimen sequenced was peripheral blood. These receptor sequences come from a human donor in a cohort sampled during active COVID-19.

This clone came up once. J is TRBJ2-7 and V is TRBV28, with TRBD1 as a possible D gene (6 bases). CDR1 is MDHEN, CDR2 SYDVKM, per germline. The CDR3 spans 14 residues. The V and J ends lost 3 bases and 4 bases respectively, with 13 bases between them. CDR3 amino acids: CASSLQGISYEQYF. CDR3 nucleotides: TGTGCCAGCAGTTTGCAGGGGATATCGTACGAGCAGTACTTC.

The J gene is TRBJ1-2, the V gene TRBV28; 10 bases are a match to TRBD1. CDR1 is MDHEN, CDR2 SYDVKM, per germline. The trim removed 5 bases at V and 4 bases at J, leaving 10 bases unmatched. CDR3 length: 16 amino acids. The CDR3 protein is CASSTETGGVRYGYTF. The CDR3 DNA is TGTGCCAGCAGTACAGAGACAGGGGGCGTCCGCTATGGCTACACCTTC.

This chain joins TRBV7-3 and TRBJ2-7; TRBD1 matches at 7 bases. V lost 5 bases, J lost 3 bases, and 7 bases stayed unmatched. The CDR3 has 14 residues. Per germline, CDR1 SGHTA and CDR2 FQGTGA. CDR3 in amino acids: CASSLGQERYEQYF. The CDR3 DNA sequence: TGTGCCAGCAGCCTCGGACAGGAACGCTACGAGCAGTACTTC.

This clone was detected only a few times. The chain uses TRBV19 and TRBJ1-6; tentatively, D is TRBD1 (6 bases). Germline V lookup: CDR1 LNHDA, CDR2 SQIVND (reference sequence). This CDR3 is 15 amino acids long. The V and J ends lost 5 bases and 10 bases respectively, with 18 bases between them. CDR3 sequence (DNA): TGTGCCAGTAGTCCCCGGACAGATTACAGGTCACCCCTCCACTTT. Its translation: CASSPRTDYRSPLHF. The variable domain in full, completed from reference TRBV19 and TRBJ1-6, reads DGGITQSPKYLFRKEGQNVTLSCEQNLNHDAMYWYRQDPGQGLRLIYYSQIVNDFQKGDIAEGYSVSREKKESFPLTVTSAQKNPTAFYLCASSPRTDYRSPLHFGNGTRLTVT.

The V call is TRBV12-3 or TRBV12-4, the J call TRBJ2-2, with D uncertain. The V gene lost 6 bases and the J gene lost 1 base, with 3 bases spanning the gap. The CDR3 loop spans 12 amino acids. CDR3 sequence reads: CASSQNTGELFF. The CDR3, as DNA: TGTGCCAGCAGCCAGAACACCGGGGAGCTGTTTTTT.

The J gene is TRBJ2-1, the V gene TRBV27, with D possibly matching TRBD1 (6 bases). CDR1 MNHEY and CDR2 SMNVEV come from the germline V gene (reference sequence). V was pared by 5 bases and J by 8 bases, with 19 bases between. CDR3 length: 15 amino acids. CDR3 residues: CASSRGGNRIDEQFF. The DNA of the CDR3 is TGTGCCAGCAGTCGAGGGGGAAACAGGATCGATGAGCAGTTCTTC.

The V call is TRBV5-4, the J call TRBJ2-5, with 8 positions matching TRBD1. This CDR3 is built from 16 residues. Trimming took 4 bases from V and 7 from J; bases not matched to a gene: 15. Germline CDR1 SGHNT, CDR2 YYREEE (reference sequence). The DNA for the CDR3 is TGTGCCAGCAGCAGCGGCGGGACAGGTTTCGCGGGGACCCAGTACTTC. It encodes CASSSGGTGFAGTQYF.

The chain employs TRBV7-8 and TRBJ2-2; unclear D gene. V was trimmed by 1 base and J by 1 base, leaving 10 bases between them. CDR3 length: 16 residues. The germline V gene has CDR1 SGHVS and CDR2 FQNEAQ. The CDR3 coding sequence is TGTGCCAGCAGCTTAGGGCAGGCCTTGAACACCGGGGAGCTGTTTTTT. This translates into CASSLGQALNTGELFF.

The CDR3 protein is CASRSGAGANVLTF. DNA of the CDR3: TGTGCCAGTCGATCAGGCGCTGGGGCCAACGTCCTGACTTTC. The V and J genes are TRBV19 and TRBJ2-6; D not certain. Trimming stripped 8 bases from V and 2 bases from J, with 10 bases between. Germline CDR1 reads LNHDA; CDR2 reads SQIVND (reference sequence). There are 14 residues in the CDR3. The variable domain in full, completed from reference TRBV19 and TRBJ2-6, reads DGGITQSPKYLFRKEGQNVTLSCEQNLNHDAMYWYRQDPGQGLRLIYYSQIVNDFQKGDIAEGYSVSREKKESFPLTVTSAQKNPTAFYLCASRSGAGANVLTFGAGSRLTVL.

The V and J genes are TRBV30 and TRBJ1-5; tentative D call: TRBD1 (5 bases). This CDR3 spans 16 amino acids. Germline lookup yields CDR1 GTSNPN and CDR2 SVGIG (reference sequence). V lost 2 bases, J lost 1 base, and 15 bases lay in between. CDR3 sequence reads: CAWSPRKQVSNQPQHF. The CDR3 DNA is TGTGCCTGGAGTCCCAGAAAACAGGTCAGCAATCAGCCCCAGCATTTT.

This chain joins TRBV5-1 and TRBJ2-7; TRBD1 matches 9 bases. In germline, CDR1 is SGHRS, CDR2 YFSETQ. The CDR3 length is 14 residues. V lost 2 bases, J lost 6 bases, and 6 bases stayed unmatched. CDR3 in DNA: TGCGCCAGCAGCTTCGGACAGGGGTGGCCCGAGCAGTACTTC. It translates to CASSFGQGWPEQYF.

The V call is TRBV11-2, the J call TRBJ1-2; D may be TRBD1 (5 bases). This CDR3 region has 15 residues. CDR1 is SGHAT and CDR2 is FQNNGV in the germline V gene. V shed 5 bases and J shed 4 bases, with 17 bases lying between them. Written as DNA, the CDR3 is TGTGCCAGCAGCCACCCCTCTTTGGGGGGCTATGGCTACACCTTC. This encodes CASSHPSLGGYGYTF.

In DNA, the CDR3 is TGTGCCAGCAGCATCCCCCGGGACTCTGGCACAGATACGCAGTATTTT. Its protein product is CASSIPRDSGTDTQYF. The chain links TRBV7-9 to TRBJ2-3; D is perhaps TRBD2 (6 bases). V lost 5 bases and J 1 base, leaving 16 bases between the germline ends. Looked up from germline, CDR1 is SEHNR and CDR2 is FQNEAQ (reference sequence). The length of the CDR3 is 16 residues. The complete variable domain, with remaining parts taken from reference TRBV7-9 and TRBJ2-3, reads DTGVSQNPRHKITKRGQNVTFRCDPISEHNRLYWYRQTLGQGPEFLTYFQNEAQLEKSRLLSDRFSAERPKGSFSTLEIQRTEQGDSAMYLCASSIPRDSGTDTQYFGPGTRLTVL.

In DNA form, the CDR3 reads TGCGCCAGCAGTGATGGGACAGGGGCCCTTCGCGAGCAGTACTTC. Encoded protein: CASSDGTGALREQYF. The rearrangement links TRBV10-1 to TRBJ2-7; 10 nucleotides align to TRBD1. Germline lookup yields CDR1 WNHNN and CDR2 SYGVQD (reference sequence). The V and J ends lost 3 bases and 6 bases, in that order; junction bases with no gene match: 8. This CDR3 has 15 residues.

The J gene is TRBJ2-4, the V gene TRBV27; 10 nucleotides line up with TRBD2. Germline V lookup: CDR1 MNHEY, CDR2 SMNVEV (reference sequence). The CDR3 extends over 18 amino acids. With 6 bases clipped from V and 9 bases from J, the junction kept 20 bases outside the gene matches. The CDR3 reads CASSKLLIAGGRGSIQYF. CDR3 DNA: TGTGCCAGCAGCAAACTGCTAATAGCGGGGGGAAGGGGCAGCATTCAGTACTTC.

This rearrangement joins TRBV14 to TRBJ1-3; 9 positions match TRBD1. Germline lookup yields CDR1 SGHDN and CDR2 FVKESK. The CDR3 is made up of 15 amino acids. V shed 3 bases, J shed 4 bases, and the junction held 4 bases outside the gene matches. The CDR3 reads CASSQGQGYGNTIYF. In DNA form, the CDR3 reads TGTGCCAGCAGCCAGGGACAGGGCTACGGAAACACCATATATTTT. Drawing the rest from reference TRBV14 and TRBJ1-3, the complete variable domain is EAGVTQFPSHSVIEKGQTVTLRCDPISGHDNLYWYRRVMGKEIKFLLHFVKESKQDESGMPNNRFLAERTGGTYSTLKVQPAELEDSGVYFCASSQGQGYGNTIYFGEGSWLTVV.

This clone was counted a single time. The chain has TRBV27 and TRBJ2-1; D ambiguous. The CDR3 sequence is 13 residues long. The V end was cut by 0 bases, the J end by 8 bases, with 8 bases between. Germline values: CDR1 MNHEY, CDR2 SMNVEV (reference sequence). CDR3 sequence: CASSLSPIDEQFF. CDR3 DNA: TGTGCCAGCAGTTTATCGCCTATAGATGAGCAGTTCTTC.

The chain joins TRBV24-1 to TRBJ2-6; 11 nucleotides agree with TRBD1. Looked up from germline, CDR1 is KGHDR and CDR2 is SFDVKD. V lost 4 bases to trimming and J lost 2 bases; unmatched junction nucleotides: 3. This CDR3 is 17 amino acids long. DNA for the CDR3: TGTGCCACCAGTGAAGGACAGGGGGCGCCTGGGGCCAACGTCCTGACTTTC. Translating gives CATSEGQGAPGANVLTF.

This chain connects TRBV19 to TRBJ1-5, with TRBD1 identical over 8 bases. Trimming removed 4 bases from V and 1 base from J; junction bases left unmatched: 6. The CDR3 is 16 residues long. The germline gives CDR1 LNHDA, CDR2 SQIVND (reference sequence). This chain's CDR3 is CASSTGQGTSNQPQHF. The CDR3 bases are TGTGCCAGTAGTACCGGACAGGGAACAAGCAATCAGCCCCAGCATTTT. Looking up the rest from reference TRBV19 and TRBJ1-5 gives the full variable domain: DGGITQSPKYLFRKEGQNVTLSCEQNLNHDAMYWYRQDPGQGLRLIYYSQIVNDFQKGDIAEGYSVSREKKESFPLTVTSAQKNPTAFYLCASSTGQGTSNQPQHFGDGTRLSIL.

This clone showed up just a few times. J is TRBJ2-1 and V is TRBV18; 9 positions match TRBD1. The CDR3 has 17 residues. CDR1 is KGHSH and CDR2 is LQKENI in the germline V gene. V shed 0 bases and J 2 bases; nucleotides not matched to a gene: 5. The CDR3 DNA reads TGTGCCAGCTCACCACCGAGGAACAGGGGGCCCTACAATGAGCAGTTCTTC. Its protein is CASSPPRNRGPYNEQFF.

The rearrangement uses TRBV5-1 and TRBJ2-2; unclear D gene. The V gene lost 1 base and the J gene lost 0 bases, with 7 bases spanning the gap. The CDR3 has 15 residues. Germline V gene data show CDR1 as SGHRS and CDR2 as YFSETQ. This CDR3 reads CASSLRRPNTGELFF. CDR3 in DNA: TGCGCCAGCAGCTTGAGGCGGCCGAACACCGGGGAGCTGTTTTTT.

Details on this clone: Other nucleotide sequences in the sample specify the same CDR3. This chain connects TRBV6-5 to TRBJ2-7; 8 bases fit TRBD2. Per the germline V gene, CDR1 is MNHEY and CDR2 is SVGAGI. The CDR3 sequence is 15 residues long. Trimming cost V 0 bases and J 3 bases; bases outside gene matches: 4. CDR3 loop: CASSYSREGSYEQYF. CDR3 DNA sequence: TGTGCCAGCAGTTACTCCCGGGAGGGGAGCTACGAGCAGTACTTC.

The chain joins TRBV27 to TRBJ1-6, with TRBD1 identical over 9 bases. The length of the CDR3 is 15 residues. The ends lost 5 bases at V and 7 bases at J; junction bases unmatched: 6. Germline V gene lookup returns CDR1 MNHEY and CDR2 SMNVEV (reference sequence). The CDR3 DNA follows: TGTGCCAGCAGTCGGACAGGGGTCGCAAATTCACCCCTCCACTTT. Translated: CASSRTGVANSPLHF.